These T cell receptor beta chains were read from a single sample in a study of tumor and adjacent non-tumor tissue in lung cancer. One entry per CDR3 protein results from TCRdb running MiXCR on the multiplex PCR reads. The repertoire includes roughly 200,000 distinct CDR3 sequences, less than 80% of them detected once, and about 23% sits in the top ten. Sequenced material: lung tumor tissue. Receptors originate from a man aged 55-75 years with non-small cell lung cancer. Each CDR3 is given with its conserved first and last residue. A D gene is named only where the DNA matches it firmly.

>TRBJ2-6|.|TRBV4-3|16
CTSSQEAVSGANVMTF
>TRBJ2-7|.|TRBV5-5|12
CASRGLSYEQYF
>TRBJ1-2|.|TRBV11-3|14
CASSPRDANYGYTF
>TRBJ1-1|TRBD1|TRBV4-1|14
CASTTPRTGAEAFF
>TRBJ2-1|.|TRBV20-1|18
CSARGTVQASSSYNEQFF
>TRBJ2-7|.|TRBV6-5|15
CTSGNRGATRYEQYF
>TRBJ1-2|.|TRBV18|17
CASSPFEVGSGHSGYTF
>TRBJ1-4|.|TRBV5-4|15
CASNVRGAVLEKLFF
>TRBJ2-1|TRBD2|TRBV5-4|17
CASSLGGWTGGQNEQFF
>TRBJ2-1|TRBD2|TRBV6-2/TRBV6-3|16
CASGLSSGRAGNGRFF
>TRBJ2-7|.|TRBV11-2|14
CASSPEGNSYEQYF
>TRBJ2-7|TRBD1|TRBV20-1|14
CSCSPGQGTYEQYF
>TRBJ2-2|.|TRBV11-3|14
CASSSGPETGELFF
>TRBJ2-7|.|TRBV10-3|13
CAISEKRAYEQYF
>TRBJ2-5|TRBD1|TRBV11-2|13
CTSSSTGEESHYF
>TRBJ2-7|.|TRBV7-8|15
CANSLVGQGLSEQYF
>TRBJ1-1|.|TRBV11-3|15
CASILDSRGNTEAFF
>TRBJ1-5|.|TRBV7-9|12
CAISLGDSPEHF
>TRBJ2-3|TRBD2|TRBV6-5|19
CASIRQGRLAEFRRDTQYF
>TRBJ1-2|TRBD1|TRBV6-5|13
CASRRDRVRGYTF
>TRBJ2-3|TRBD2|TRBV20-1|15
CSSSRTSAMGDTQYF
>TRBJ2-4|.|TRBV5-1|15
CVSSSTGTVGNIQYF
>TRBJ1-2|TRBD1|TRBV6-5|16
CASSIRDRGVSGGYTF
>TRBJ2-5|TRBD2|TRBV11-2|16
CACSTVGSGGRETQYF
>TRBJ2-1|.|TRBV12-3/TRBV12-4|16
CASCLRAGAAYNEQFF
>TRBJ2-2|.|TRBV12-3/TRBV12-4|12
CASRQNNGEQFF
>TRBJ2-5|.|TRBV6-5|14
CASIYSGRVGAQYF
>TRBJ2-3|.|TRBV6-5|13
CASSSGYMDTQYF
>TRBJ2-1|.|TRBV6-5|16
CVSSPLHTYPNNEQFF
>TRBJ2-2|.|TRBV6-1|17
CASSRSMGPRTTGELFF
>TRBJ2-7|.|TRBV4-2|15
CASSQDLVAINEQYF
>TRBJ2-7|.|TRBV20-1|13
CSENGQYSYEQYF
>TRBJ2-1|TRBD2|TRBV20-1|16
CSARDLAGEISNEQFF
>TRBJ2-2|.|TRBV5-1|15
CTSSLDAPNTGELFF
>TRBJ1-6|.|TRBV11-2|15
CASSLECGRNSPLHF
>TRBJ1-1|.|TRBV6-5|14
CASSRINGNTGAFF
>TRBJ2-1|TRBD2|TRBV4-1|16
CASNQETSGGLNEQFF
>TRBJ1-4|.|TRBV6-6|17
CASSYDSSDIDNEKLFF
>TRBJ2-5|.|TRBV11-2|13
CASISTREETQYF
>TRBJ2-5|.|TRBV11-2|15
CASNWGGRYQETQYF
>TRBJ2-3|.|TRBV12-3/TRBV12-4|15
CASSMDSTSTDTQYF
>TRBJ1-1|TRBD1|TRBV4-2|14
CARSQGQETSKAFF
>TRBJ1-2|.|TRBV6-5|14
CARSYRSSNYGCTF
>TRBJ2-5|.|TRBV11-3|16
CASSLVIGDTQETQYF
>TRBJ2-2|TRBD2|TRBV6-1|17
CASSRLAGGPVNGELFF
>TRBJ1-3|TRBD1|TRBV4-2|16
CASSQAAGGGGNTIYF
>TRBJ2-5|.|TRBV11-2|14
CTSSWGGGEETQYF
>TRBJ1-1|.|TRBV11-2|12
CTISLDRVVAFF